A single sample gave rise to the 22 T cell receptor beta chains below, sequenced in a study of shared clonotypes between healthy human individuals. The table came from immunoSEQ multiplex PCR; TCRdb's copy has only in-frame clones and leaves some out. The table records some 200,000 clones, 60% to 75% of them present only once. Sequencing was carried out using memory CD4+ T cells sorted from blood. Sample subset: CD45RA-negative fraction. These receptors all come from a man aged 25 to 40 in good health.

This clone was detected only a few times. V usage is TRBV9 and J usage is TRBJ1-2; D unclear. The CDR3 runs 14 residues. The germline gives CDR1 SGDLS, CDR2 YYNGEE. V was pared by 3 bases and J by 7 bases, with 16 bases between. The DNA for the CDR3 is TGTGCCAGCAGCGGTCCTATTATTCGGCGTGGCTACACCTTC. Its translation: CASSGPIIRRGYTF.

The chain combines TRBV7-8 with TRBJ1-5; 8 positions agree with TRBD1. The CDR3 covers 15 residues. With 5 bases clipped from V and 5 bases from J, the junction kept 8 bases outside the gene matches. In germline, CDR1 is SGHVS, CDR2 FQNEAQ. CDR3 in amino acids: CASSPGQGVDQPQHF. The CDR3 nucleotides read TGTGCCAGCAGCCCCGGACAGGGTGTAGATCAGCCCCAGCATTTT.

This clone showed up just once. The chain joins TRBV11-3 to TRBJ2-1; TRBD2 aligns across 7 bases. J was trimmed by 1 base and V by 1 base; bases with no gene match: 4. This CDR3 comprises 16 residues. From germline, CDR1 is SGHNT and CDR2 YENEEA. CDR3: CASSLGGGRSYNEQFF. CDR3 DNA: TGTGCCAGCAGCTTAGGCGGGGGTCGTTCCTACAATGAGCAGTTCTTC.

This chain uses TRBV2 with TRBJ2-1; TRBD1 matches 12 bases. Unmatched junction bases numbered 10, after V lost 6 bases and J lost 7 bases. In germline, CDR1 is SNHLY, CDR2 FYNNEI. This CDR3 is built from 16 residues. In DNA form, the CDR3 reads TGTGCCAGCAGGACCCCGGGACAGGGGGCCATAAATGAGCAGTTCTTC. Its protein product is CASRTPGQGAINEQFF.

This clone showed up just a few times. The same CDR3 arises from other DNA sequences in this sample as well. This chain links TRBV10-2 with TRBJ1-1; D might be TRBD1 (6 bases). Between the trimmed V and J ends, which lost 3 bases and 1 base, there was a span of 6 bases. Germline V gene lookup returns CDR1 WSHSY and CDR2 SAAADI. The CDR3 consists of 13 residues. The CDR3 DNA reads TGCGCCAGCAGTGACAGGGGGAACACTGAAGCTTTCTTT. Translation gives CASSDRGNTEAFF.

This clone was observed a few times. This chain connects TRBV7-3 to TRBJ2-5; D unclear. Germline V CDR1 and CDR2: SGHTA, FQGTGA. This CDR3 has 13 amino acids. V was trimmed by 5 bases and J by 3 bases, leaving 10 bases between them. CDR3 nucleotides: TGTGCCAGCAGCCCATGGGCGAAAGAGACCCAGTACTTC. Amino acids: CASSPWAKETQYF. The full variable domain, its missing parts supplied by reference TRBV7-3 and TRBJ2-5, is GAGVSQTPSNKVTEKGKYVELRCDPISGHTALYWYRQSLGQGPEFLIYFQGTGAADDSGLPNDRFFAVRPEGSVSTLKIQRTERGDSAVYLCASSPWAKETQYFGPGTRLLVL.

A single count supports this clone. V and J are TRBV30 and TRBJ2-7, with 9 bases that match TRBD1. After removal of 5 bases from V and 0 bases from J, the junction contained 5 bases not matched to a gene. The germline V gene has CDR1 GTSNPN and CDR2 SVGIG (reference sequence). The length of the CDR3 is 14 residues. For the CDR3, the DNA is TGTGCCTGGTTGGACAGGGGAAGCTCCTACGAGCAGTACTTC. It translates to CAWLDRGSSYEQYF. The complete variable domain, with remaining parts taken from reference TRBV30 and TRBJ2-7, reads SQTIHQWPATLVQPVGSPLSLECTVEGTSNPNLYWYRQAAGRGLQLLFYSVGIGQISSEVPQNLSASRPQDRQFILSSKKLLLSDSGFYLCAWLDRGSSYEQYFGPGTRLTVT.

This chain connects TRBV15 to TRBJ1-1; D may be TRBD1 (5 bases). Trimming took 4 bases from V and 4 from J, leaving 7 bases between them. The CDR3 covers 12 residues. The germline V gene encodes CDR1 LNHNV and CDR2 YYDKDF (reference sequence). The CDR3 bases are TGTGCCACCAGCACAGGGACCACTGAAGCTTTCTTT. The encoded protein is CATSTGTTEAFF.

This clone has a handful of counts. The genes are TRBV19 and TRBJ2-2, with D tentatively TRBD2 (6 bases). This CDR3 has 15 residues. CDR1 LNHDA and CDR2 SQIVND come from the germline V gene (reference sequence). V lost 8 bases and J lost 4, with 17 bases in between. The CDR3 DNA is TGTGCCAGTGGGGGGTTTAGTTCCTCCACCGGGGAGCTGTTTTTT. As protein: CASGGFSSSTGELFF.

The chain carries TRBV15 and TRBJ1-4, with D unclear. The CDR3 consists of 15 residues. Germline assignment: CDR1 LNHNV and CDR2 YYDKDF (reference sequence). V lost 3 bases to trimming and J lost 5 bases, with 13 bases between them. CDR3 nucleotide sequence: TGTGCCACCAGCAGCGGGTCGAGGGAGAATGAAAAACTGTTTTTT. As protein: CATSSGSRENEKLFF.

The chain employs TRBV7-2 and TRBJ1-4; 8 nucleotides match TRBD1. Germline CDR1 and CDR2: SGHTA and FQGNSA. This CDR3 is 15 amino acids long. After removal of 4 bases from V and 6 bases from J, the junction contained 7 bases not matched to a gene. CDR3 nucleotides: TGTGCCAGCAGCTACCGACAGGGGACGGATGAAAAACTGTTTTTT. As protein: CASSYRQGTDEKLFF.

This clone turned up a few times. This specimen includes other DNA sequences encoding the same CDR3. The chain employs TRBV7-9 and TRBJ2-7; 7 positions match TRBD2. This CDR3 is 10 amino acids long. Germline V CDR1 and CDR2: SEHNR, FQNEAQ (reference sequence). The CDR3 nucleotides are TGTGCAAGCGGGAACTACGAGCAGTACTTC. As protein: CASGNYEQYF. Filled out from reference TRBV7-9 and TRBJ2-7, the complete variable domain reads DTGVSQNPRHKITKRGQNVTFRCDPISEHNRLYWYRQTLGQGPEFLTYFQNEAQLEKSRLLSDRFSAERPKGSFSTLEIQRTEQGDSAMYLCASGNYEQYFGPGTRLTVT.

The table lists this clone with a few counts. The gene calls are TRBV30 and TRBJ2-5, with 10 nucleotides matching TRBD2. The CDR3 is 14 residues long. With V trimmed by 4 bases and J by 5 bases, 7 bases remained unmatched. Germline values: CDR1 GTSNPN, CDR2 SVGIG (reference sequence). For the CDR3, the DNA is TGTGCCTGGACTAGCGGGAGAAGAGGTGAGACCCAGTACTTC. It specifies CAWTSGRRGETQYF.

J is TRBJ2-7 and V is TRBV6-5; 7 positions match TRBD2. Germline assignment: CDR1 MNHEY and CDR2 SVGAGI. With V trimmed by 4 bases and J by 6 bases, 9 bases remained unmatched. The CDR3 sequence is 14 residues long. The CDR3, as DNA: TGTGCCAGCAGTTTCGGGAGGCTCCTTCCCGAGCAGTACTTC. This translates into CASSFGRLLPEQYF.

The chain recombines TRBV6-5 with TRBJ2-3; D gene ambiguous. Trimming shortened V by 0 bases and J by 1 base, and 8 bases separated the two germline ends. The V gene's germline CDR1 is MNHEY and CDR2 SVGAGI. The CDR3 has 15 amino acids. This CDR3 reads CASSYSGAGTDTQYF. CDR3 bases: TGTGCCAGCAGTTACTCCGGAGCCGGCACAGATACGCAGTATTTT.

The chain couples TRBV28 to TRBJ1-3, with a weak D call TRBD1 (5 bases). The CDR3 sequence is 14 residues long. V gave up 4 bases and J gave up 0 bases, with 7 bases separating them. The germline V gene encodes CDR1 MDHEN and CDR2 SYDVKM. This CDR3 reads CASSWGDSGNTIYF. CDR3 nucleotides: TGTGCCAGCAGTTGGGGGGACTCTGGAAACACCATATATTTT.

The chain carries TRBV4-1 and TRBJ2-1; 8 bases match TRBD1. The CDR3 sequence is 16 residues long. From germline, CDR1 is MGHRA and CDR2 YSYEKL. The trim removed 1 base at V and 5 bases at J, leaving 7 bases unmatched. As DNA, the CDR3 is TGCGCCAGCAGCCAAGTAGTAAAGGACAGGGACAATGAGCAGTTCTTC. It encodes CASSQVVKDRDNEQFF.

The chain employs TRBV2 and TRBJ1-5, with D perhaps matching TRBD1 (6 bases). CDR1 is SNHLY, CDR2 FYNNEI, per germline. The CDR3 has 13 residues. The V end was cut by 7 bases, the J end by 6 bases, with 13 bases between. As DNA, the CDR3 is TGTGCCAGCAACCGGGGAGGGGGTCAGCCCCAGCATTTT. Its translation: CASNRGGGQPQHF.

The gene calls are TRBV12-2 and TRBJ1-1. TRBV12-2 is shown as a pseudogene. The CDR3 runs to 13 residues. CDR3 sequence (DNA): TGTGCAAGTCCCATGCGGGGGAACACTGAAGCTTTCTTT. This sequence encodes CASPMRGNTEAFF.

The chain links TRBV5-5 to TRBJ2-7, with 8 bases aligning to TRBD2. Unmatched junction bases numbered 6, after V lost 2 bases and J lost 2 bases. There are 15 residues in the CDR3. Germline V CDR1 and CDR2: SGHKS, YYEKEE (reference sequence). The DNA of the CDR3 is TGTGCCAGCAGCTTAGGGCTAGCGGGTGCCTACGAGCAGTACTTC. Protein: CASSLGLAGAYEQYF.

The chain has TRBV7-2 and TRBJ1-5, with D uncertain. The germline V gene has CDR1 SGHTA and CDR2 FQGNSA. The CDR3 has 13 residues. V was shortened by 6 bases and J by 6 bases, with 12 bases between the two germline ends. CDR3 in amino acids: CASSGRRAQPQHF. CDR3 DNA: TGTGCCAGCAGTGGACGGCGGGCTCAGCCCCAGCATTTT.

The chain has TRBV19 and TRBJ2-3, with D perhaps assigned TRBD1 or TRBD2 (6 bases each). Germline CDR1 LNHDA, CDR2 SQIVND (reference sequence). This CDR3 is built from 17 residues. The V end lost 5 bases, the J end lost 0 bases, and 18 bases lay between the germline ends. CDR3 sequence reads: CASSSQARGTSTDTQYF. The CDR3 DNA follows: TGTGCCAGTAGTTCGCAGGCCCGGGGGACAAGCACAGATACGCAGTATTTT.